Below, 7 T cell receptor beta chains from the same sample are listed, as sequenced in a study of control samples from healthy donors and cancer patients. Assay used: immunoSEQ multiplex PCR; TCRdb lists only in-frame clones, some missing. The sample shows approximately 170,000 clones, roughly 89% of them seen only once. Sequenced material: blood. Source of these receptors: a woman in her forties or fifties in good health.

This chain links TRBV7-9 with TRBJ2-1, with 9 bases fitting TRBD1. V was pared by 6 bases and J by 9 bases, with 12 bases of the junction left unmatched. The CDR3 covers 15 residues. Germline V CDR1 and CDR2: SEHNR, FQNEAQ (reference sequence). CDR3 loop: CASRIQGAGLGEQFF. As DNA, the CDR3 is TGTGCCAGCAGAATACAGGGGGCAGGGTTGGGTGAGCAGTTCTTC. Filled out from reference TRBV7-9 and TRBJ2-1, the complete variable domain reads DTGVSQNPRHKITKRGQNVTFRCDPISEHNRLYWYRQTLGQGPEFLTYFQNEAQLEKSRLLSDRFSAERPKGSFSTLEIQRTEQGDSAMYLCASRIQGAGLGEQFFGPGTRLTVL.

The chain joins TRBV6-4 to TRBJ1-1; possible D gene TRBD1, 6 bases. The ends were cut back, 3 bases at V and 5 bases at J, with 19 bases in the middle. The CDR3 has 16 amino acids. Germline-derived CDR1 and CDR2 are MRHNA and SNTAGT. The CDR3 DNA follows: TGTGCCAGCAGTGAGAGGGGGGGAACAGGGTGGACTGAAGCTTTCTTT. This sequence encodes CASSERGGTGWTEAFF.

The chain carries TRBV30 and TRBJ2-3; the D gene is possibly TRBD2 (7 bases). Trimming removed 1 base at V and 5 bases at J, with 16 bases between. The CDR3 is made up of 15 amino acids. Germline CDR1 and CDR2: GTSNPN and SVGIG (reference sequence). The CDR3 region has the DNA TGTGCCTGGAGTGGAGTTGGGGGGGCGGTAGATACGCAGTATTTT. Its translation: CAWSGVGGAVDTQYF.

This chain uses TRBV11-1 with TRBJ1-2; weak D call: TRBD1 (5 bases). In germline, CDR1 is SGHAT, CDR2 FQDESV (reference sequence). The CDR3 is 15 amino acids. Between the trimmed V and J ends, which lost 0 bases and 2 bases, there was a span of 10 bases. This CDR3 reads CASSLARGDNYGYTF. The CDR3, as DNA: TGTGCCAGCAGCTTAGCCCGAGGGGACAACTATGGCTACACCTTC.

The chain links TRBV5-4 to TRBJ1-6; D unclear. V was clipped by 4 bases and J by 10 bases, with 15 bases between them. This CDR3 is built from 14 residues. Germline V lookup: CDR1 SGHNT, CDR2 YYREEE (reference sequence). The DNA for the CDR3 is TGTGCCAGCAGCCGACAAGGTCTGGAGTCACCCCTCCACTTT. This codes for CASSRQGLESPLHF.

CDR3 loop: CASSDPGAGTDTQYF. In DNA, the CDR3 is TGTGCCAGCAGTGACCCAGGGGCTGGGACAGATACGCAGTATTTT. The chain couples TRBV2 to TRBJ2-3; a possible D gene is TRBD1 (6 bases). V gave up 3 bases and J gave up 3 bases, with 13 bases separating them. The CDR3 consists of 15 residues. In germline, CDR1 is SNHLY, CDR2 FYNNEI. The full variable domain, with the rest looked up from reference TRBV2 and TRBJ2-3, is EPEVTQTPSHQVTQMGQEVILRCVPISNHLYFYWYRQILGQKVEFLVSFYNNEISEKSEIFDDQFSVERPDGSNFTLKIRSTKLEDSAMYFCASSDPGAGTDTQYFGPGTRLTVL.

J is TRBJ1-5 and V is TRBV6-5; possibly TRBD1 for D (5 bases). V lost 6 bases and J lost 4, with 13 bases in between. Germline lookup yields CDR1 MNHEY and CDR2 SVGAGI. The CDR3 sequence is 14 residues long. For the CDR3, the DNA is TGTGCCAGCAGAGAGGGACCGAGGAATCAGCCCCAGCATTTT. As protein: CASREGPRNQPQHF.